This is a list of T cell receptor beta chains from one sample in a study of T-cell reconstitution after alpha-beta-depleted transplantation in children. TCRdb recomputed calls from the PCR reads with MiXCR, one row per CDR3 protein. The sample contains some 500,000 distinct CDR3 sequences, around 18% of which appear only once. Sequencing was performed on PBMCs from the stem cell graft donor, taken from the stem cell graft. The receptors come from a human donor who donated a stem cell graft to a child with acute lymphoblastic leukemia. Both conserved end residues are part of each CDR3. A D gene is named only where the DNA matches it firmly. The listing skips clone size in some rows; elsewhere it reads once, few, many or a size class.

V gene: TRBV4-1
D gene: NA
J gene: TRBJ2-5
clone size: NA
CDR3 DNA: TGCGCCAGCAGCCAACCTTTTGACGAAGGGAAGACCCAGTACTTC
CDR3 protein: CASSQPFDEGKTQYF

V gene: TRBV5-1
D gene: NA
J gene: TRBJ1-1
clone size: NA
CDR3 DNA: TGCGCCAGCAGGGACAGCTATACGGGCATGAACACTGAAGCTTTCTTT
CDR3 protein: CASRDSYTGMNTEAFF

V gene: TRBV6-1
D gene: TRBD1
J gene: TRBJ1-1
clone size: NA
CDR3 DNA: TGTGCCACCCATCGAAACAGGGGGCGCAATCCTGAAGCTTTCTTT
CDR3 protein: CATHRNRGRNPEAFF

V gene: TRBV6-1
D gene: NA
J gene: TRBJ2-1
clone size: many
CDR3 DNA: TGTGCCAGCAGTGAACGAACGGAGTCCTACAATGAGCAGTTCTTC
CDR3 protein: CASSERTESYNEQFF

V gene: TRBV14
D gene: NA
J gene: TRBJ1-1
clone size: few
CDR3 DNA: TGTGCCAGCAGCCATCCTCCCGGGACGGGAAACACTGAAGCTTTCTTT
CDR3 protein: CASSHPPGTGNTEAFF

V gene: TRBV3-1
D gene: NA
J gene: TRBJ2-3
clone size: NA
CDR3 DNA: TGTGCCAGCAGCCCTAGTGGGTCGGATACGCAGTATTTT
CDR3 protein: CASSPSGSDTQYF

V gene: TRBV7-9
D gene: TRBD1
J gene: TRBJ1-2
clone size: NA
CDR3 DNA: TGTGCCAGCAGCGGGGACAGGGAGGATGGCTACACCTTC
CDR3 protein: CASSGDREDGYTF

V gene: TRBV4-1
D gene: TRBD2
J gene: TRBJ2-2
clone size: few
CDR3 DNA: TGCGCCAGCAGCCAAGCTAGCGGGAGAAGGACCGGGGAGCTGTTTTTT
CDR3 protein: CASSQASGRRTGELFF

V gene: TRBV18
D gene: TRBD1
J gene: TRBJ2-7
clone size: NA
CDR3 DNA: TGTGCCAGCTCACCACCAGGGGGCGACGAGCAGTACTTC
CDR3 protein: CASSPPGGDEQYF

V gene: TRBV4-1
D gene: TRBD2
J gene: TRBJ2-3
clone size: NA
CDR3 DNA: TGCGCCAGCAGCAAGGGACTAGCGGGAGGGCCGGGGACAGATACGCAGTATTTT
CDR3 protein: CASSKGLAGGPGTDTQYF

V gene: TRBV18
D gene: NA
J gene: TRBJ2-1
clone size: once
CDR3 DNA: TGTGCCAGCTCAGCCCGGGACTTCCCCAATGAGCAGTTCTTC
CDR3 protein: CASSARDFPNEQFF

V gene: TRBV19
D gene: NA
J gene: TRBJ2-1
clone size: NA
CDR3 DNA: TGTGCCAGTAGTAACAGGGCCGGGCAGTTCTTC
CDR3 protein: CASSNRAGQFF

V gene: TRBV5-1
D gene: NA
J gene: TRBJ2-1
clone size: NA
CDR3 DNA: TGCGCCAGGGGCTCCACGGGGCAGGGCACTTTCAATGAGCAGTTCTTC
CDR3 protein: CARGSTGQGTFNEQFF

V gene: TRBV20-1
D gene: NA
J gene: TRBJ1-1
clone size: few
CDR3 DNA: TGCAGTGCTAGTCAACCAGGAAGGTACACTGAAGCTTTCTTT
CDR3 protein: CSASQPGRYTEAFF

V gene: TRBV5-1
D gene: NA
J gene: TRBJ1-3
clone size: few
CDR3 DNA: TGCGCCAGCAACCCTCCCGAGTCGGAGTCTGGAAACACCATATATTTT
CDR3 protein: CASNPPESESGNTIYF

V gene: TRBV5-4
D gene: NA
J gene: TRBJ2-6
clone size: NA
CDR3 DNA: TGTGCCAGCAGCTTAGGGACGAACGGGGCCAACGTCCTGACTTTC
CDR3 protein: CASSLGTNGANVLTF

V gene: TRBV7-8
D gene: NA
J gene: TRBJ2-5
clone size: few
CDR3 DNA: TGTGCCAGCAGCGACCTCACAGGGCCAGAGAAAGAGACCCAGTACTTC
CDR3 protein: CASSDLTGPEKETQYF

V gene: TRBV18
D gene: NA
J gene: TRBJ2-3
clone size: many
CDR3 DNA: TGTGCCAGCTCGCCCGACTGGCGCACAGATACGCAGTATTTT
CDR3 protein: CASSPDWRTDTQYF

V gene: TRBV6-2/TRBV6-3
D gene: TRBD1
J gene: TRBJ2-6
clone size: few
CDR3 DNA: TGTGCCAGCACAGACAGGGTCACAAGTATGGGGTCATCTGGGGCCAACGTCCTGACTTTC
CDR3 protein: CASTDRVTSMGSSGANVLTF

V gene: TRBV27
D gene: NA
J gene: TRBJ2-1
clone size: few
CDR3 DNA: TGTGCCAGCAGCCCTAAGCCCAACAATGAGCAGTTCTTC
CDR3 protein: CASSPKPNNEQFF

V gene: TRBV29-1
D gene: NA
J gene: TRBJ1-2
clone size: NA
CDR3 DNA: TGCAGCGTTGACAAGTCTAACTATGGCTACACCTTC
CDR3 protein: CSVDKSNYGYTF

V gene: TRBV10-3
D gene: TRBD2
J gene: TRBJ2-1
clone size: once
CDR3 DNA: TGTGCCATCAGTGAAGCTAGCGGGAGGGCCGGTGGGCAGTTCTTC
CDR3 protein: CAISEASGRAGGQFF

V gene: TRBV6-5
D gene: NA
J gene: TRBJ1-1
clone size: NA
CDR3 DNA: TGTGCCAGCAGTTACTCGCGAACCATGAACACTGAAGCTTTCTTT
CDR3 protein: CASSYSRTMNTEAFF

V gene: TRBV9
D gene: TRBD2
J gene: TRBJ2-1
clone size: many
CDR3 DNA: TGTGCCAGCAGCGTTAGCGGGAAGCTTGATGAGCAGTTCTTC
CDR3 protein: CASSVSGKLDEQFF

V gene: TRBV12-3/TRBV12-4
D gene: NA
J gene: TRBJ2-7
clone size: few
CDR3 DNA: TGTGCCAGCAGCCCTAGGGGCCGACAGAGACTATTGTACGAGCAGTACTTC
CDR3 protein: CASSPRGRQRLLYEQYF

V gene: TRBV29-1
D gene: NA
J gene: TRBJ1-1
clone size: NA
CDR3 DNA: TGCAGCGTTGATGATCGGGCCCCGGGACGGCACACTGAAGCTTTCTTT
CDR3 protein: CSVDDRAPGRHTEAFF

V gene: TRBV12-3/TRBV12-4
D gene: NA
J gene: TRBJ1-1
clone size: NA
CDR3 DNA: TGTGCCAGCAGTTCCTCCCCCACGGGGAACACTGAAGCTTTCTTT
CDR3 protein: CASSSSPTGNTEAFF

V gene: TRBV12-3/TRBV12-4
D gene: TRBD1
J gene: TRBJ2-2
clone size: NA
CDR3 DNA: TGTGCCAGCAGAGCGACAGGGACAAAGAACACCGGGGAGCTGTTTTTT
CDR3 protein: CASRATGTKNTGELFF

V gene: TRBV29-1
D gene: NA
J gene: TRBJ2-3
clone size: NA
CDR3 DNA: TGCAGCGTTGAGAATCGGGACGAGAGGGGCGGGAGCACAGATACGCAGTATTTT
CDR3 protein: CSVENRDERGGSTDTQYF

V gene: TRBV12-3/TRBV12-4
D gene: NA
J gene: TRBJ1-2
clone size: NA
CDR3 DNA: TGTGCCAGCAGTTTCTCCACGGGACACAGCCATGGCTACACCTTC
CDR3 protein: CASSFSTGHSHGYTF

V gene: TRBV27
D gene: NA
J gene: TRBJ2-1
clone size: few
CDR3 DNA: TGTGCCAGCAGTTTATCGTCACGAGGGGCTTACTCCTACAATGAGCAGTTCTTC
CDR3 protein: CASSLSSRGAYSYNEQFF

V gene: TRBV20-1
D gene: TRBD1
J gene: TRBJ2-5
clone size: few
CDR3 DNA: TGCAGTGCACGGGACAGGGAAGAGACCCAGTACTTC
CDR3 protein: CSARDREETQYF

V gene: TRBV5-1
D gene: TRBD2
J gene: TRBJ2-7
clone size: NA
CDR3 DNA: TGCGCCAGCAGCTGGGCCCCCGGGGGAGCGGGGAGCTCCTACGAGCAGTACTTC
CDR3 protein: CASSWAPGGAGSSYEQYF